The 10 T cell receptor beta chains below come from one sample, sequenced in a study of OX40 agonist ivuxolimab in advanced cancers. The table came from immunoSEQ multiplex PCR; TCRdb's copy has only in-frame clones and leaves some out. This repertoire shows 65,000 to 80,000 clones, 84% found once; its top ten account for around 0.51%. Sequenced here: CD4+ or CD8+ T cells sorted from blood, sampled in a trial of the OX40 agonist ivuxolimab. Every receptor here comes from an adult with an advanced solid tumor such as melanoma, head and neck, liver or kidney cancer.

The chain uses TRBV30 and TRBJ2-1; 7 nucleotides align to TRBD2. The CDR3 consists of 14 residues. Germline CDR1 and CDR2: GTSNPN and SVGIG (reference sequence). The trim removed 1 base at V and 8 bases at J, leaving 8 bases unmatched. The CDR3: CAWSAPGGVDEQFF. CDR3 bases: TGTGCCTGGAGTGCCCCGGGGGGAGTGGATGAGCAGTTCTTC.

CDR3 sequence: CANPRRRETQYF. The CDR3 nucleotides read TGTGCCAACCCCAGGAGAAGGGAGACCCAGTACTTC. The chain recombines TRBV21-1 with TRBJ2-5. TRBV21-1 corresponds to a pseudogene. The CDR3 sequence is 12 residues long.

This clone was detected once. CDR3 nucleotides: TGTGCCAGCAGTGAAGGCCCAGGGCCCGGCTATGGCTACACCTTC. Protein product: CASSEGPGPGYGYTF. This chain joins TRBV2 and TRBJ1-2; a weak D match, TRBD1 (5 bases). The germline V gene has CDR1 SNHLY and CDR2 FYNNEI. This CDR3 region has 15 residues. The V end was cut by 1 base, the J end by 4 bases, with 13 bases between.

The chain has TRBV5-4 and TRBJ2-5; TRBD1 matches at 7 bases. The DNA end is a closer match to TRBJ2-7, so the J assignment may be wrong. This CDR3 spans 16 amino acids. Germline CDR1 is SGHNT and CDR2 is YYREEE (reference sequence). This chain's CDR3 is CASSPDRAFGYNEQYF. In DNA form, the CDR3 reads TGTGCCAGCAGCCCCGACAGGGCTTTTGGTTATAACGAGCAGTACTTC.

The sample holds a few counts of this clone. This rearrangement joins TRBV2 to TRBJ1-5, with D perhaps matching TRBD1 (5 bases). Germline CDR1 reads SNHLY; CDR2 reads FYNNEI. This CDR3 comprises 14 residues. V was trimmed by 2 bases and J by 7 bases, leaving 12 bases between them. CDR3 amino acids: CASSETQGQQPQHF. DNA for the CDR3: TGTGCCAGCAGTGAAACGCAGGGTCAACAGCCCCAGCATTTT. Based on the CDR3 plus reference TRBV2 and TRBJ1-5, the full variable domain is EPEVTQTPSHQVTQMGQEVILRCVPISNHLYFYWYRQILGQKVEFLVSFYNNEISEKSEIFDDQFSVERPDGSNFTLKIRSTKLEDSAMYFCASSETQGQQPQHFGDGTRLSIL.

The CDR3 bases are TGTGCCAGCTCCTCGGGACAGGGGGCTGGGGTTGCTGAAGCTTTCTTT. It yields the protein CASSSGQGAGVAEAFF. The rearrangement links TRBV18 to TRBJ1-1, with TRBD1 identical over 12 bases. This CDR3 has 16 residues. Germline V lookup: CDR1 KGHSH, CDR2 LQKENI. V gave up 6 bases and J gave up 6 bases; unmatched junction bases: 11. Complete variable domain (other parts from reference TRBV18 and TRBJ1-1): NAGVMQNPRHLVRRRGQEARLRCSPMKGHSHVYWYRQLPEEGLKFMVYLQKENIIDESGMPKERFSAEFPKEGPSILRIQQVVRGDSAAYFCASSSGQGAGVAEAFFGQGTRLTVV.

This chain uses TRBV4-1 with TRBJ2-5, with 9 bases that match TRBD2. The J call may be faulty, since TRBJ2-7 better matches the DNA end. The CDR3 totals 19 residues. CDR1 is MGHRA, CDR2 YSYEKL, per germline. The DNA for the CDR3 is TGCGCCAGCAGCCAAGATCCGGGCGGGGGGGCTTTAGGGTACCACGAGCAGTACTTC. It codes for CASSQDPGGGALGYHEQYF.

This chain joins TRBV5-1 and TRBJ2-7, with 7 bases that match TRBD1. With V trimmed by 4 bases and J by 9 bases, 10 bases remained unmatched. Germline V CDR1 and CDR2: SGHRS, YFSETQ. This CDR3 comprises 13 residues. CDR3 sequence: CASSARDRGLQYF. The CDR3 nucleotides read TGCGCCAGCAGCGCCCGGGACAGAGGGTTGCAGTACTTC.

The chain couples TRBV2 to TRBJ1-2, with 7 bases matching TRBD1. This CDR3 contains 14 residues. J was trimmed by 8 bases and V by 7 bases; bases with no gene match: 13. The V gene's germline CDR1 is SNHLY and CDR2 FYNNEI. CDR3 coding DNA: TGTGCCAGCACCTCGGAGAGGGGGCGCGACGGCTACACCTTC. This gives the protein CASTSERGRDGYTF.

V is TRBV4-1 and J is TRBJ1-2; D possibly corresponds to TRBD1 (5 bases). Germline assignment: CDR1 MGHRA and CDR2 YSYEKL. This CDR3 region has 17 residues. V lost 1 base and J lost 2, with 17 bases in between. The CDR3 spells CASSQVVRRDPNYGYTF. DNA of the CDR3: TGCGCCAGCAGCCAAGTCGTCCGCCGGGACCCCAACTATGGCTACACCTTC.